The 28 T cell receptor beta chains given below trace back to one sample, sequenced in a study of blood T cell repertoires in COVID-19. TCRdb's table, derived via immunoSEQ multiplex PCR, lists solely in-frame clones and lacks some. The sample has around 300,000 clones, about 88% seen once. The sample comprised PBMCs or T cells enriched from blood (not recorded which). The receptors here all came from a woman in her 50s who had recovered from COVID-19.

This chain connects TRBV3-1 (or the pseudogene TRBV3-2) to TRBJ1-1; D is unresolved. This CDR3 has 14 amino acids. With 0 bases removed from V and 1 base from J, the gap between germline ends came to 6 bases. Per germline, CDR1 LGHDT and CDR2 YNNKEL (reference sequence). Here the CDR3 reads CASSQDYRNTEAFF. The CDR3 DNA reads TGTGCCAGCAGCCAAGATTACAGGAACACTGAAGCTTTCTTT.

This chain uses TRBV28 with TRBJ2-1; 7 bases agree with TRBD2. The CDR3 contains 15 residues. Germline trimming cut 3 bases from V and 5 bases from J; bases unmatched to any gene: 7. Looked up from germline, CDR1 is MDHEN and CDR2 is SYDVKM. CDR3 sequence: CASSFWASGDNEQFF. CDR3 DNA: TGTGCCAGCAGTTTCTGGGCTAGCGGAGACAATGAGCAGTTCTTC.

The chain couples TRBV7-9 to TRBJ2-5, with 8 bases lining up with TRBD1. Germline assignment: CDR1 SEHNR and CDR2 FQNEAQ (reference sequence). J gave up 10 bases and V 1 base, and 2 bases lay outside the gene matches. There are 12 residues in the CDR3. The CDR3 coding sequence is TGTGCCAGCAGCTTAGACAGGGGGAACCAGTACTTC. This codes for CASSLDRGNQYF.

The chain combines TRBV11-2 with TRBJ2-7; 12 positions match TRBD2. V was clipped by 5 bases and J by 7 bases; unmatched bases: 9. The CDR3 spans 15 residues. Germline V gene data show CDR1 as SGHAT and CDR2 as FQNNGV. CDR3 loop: CASSATSGSSLEQYF. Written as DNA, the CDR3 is TGTGCCAGCAGCGCGACTAGCGGGAGTTCATTGGAGCAGTACTTC.

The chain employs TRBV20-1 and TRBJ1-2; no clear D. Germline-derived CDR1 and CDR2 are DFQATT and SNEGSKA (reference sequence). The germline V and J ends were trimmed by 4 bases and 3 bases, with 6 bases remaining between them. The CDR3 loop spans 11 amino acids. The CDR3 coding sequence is TGCAGTGCTACTTTCGACTATGGCTACACCTTC. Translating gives CSATFDYGYTF.

The CDR3 bases are TGTGCCAGCAGTTACGGGCAGGGGCGAGGAGATGAGCAGTTCTTC. Translated: CASSYGQGRGDEQFF. The chain joins TRBV6-5 to TRBJ2-1; D possibly corresponds to TRBD1 (6 bases). This CDR3 spans 15 amino acids. The germline gives CDR1 MNHEY, CDR2 SVGAGI. V was clipped by 2 bases and J by 8 bases, with 16 bases between them.

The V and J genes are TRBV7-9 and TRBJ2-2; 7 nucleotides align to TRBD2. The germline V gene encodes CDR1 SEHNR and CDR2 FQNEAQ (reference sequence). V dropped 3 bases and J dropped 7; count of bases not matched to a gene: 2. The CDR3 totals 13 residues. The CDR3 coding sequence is TGTGCCAGCAGCTTCCTAGCGGACGGGGAGCTGTTTTTT. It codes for CASSFLADGELFF.

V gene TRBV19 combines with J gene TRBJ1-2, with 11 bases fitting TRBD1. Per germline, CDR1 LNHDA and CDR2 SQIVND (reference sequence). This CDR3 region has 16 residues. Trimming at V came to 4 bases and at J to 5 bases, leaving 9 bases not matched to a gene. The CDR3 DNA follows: TGTGCCAGTAGTAGTGGGACAGGGGGTTCCGTATATGGCTACACCTTC. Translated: CASSSGTGGSVYGYTF.

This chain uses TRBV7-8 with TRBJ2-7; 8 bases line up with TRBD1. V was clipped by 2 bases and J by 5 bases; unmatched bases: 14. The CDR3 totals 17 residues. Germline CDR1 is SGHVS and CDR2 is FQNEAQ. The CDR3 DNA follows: TGTGCCAGCAGCTTAAGAGCTGGGACAGGTGCCATGAACGAGCAGTACTTC. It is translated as CASSLRAGTGAMNEQYF. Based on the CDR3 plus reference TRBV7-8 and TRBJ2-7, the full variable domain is GAGVSQSPRYKVAKRGQDVALRCDPISGHVSLFWYQQALGQGPEFLTYFQNEAQLDKSGLPSDRFFAERPEGSVSTLKIQRTQQEDSAVYLCASSLRAGTGAMNEQYFGPGTRLTVT.

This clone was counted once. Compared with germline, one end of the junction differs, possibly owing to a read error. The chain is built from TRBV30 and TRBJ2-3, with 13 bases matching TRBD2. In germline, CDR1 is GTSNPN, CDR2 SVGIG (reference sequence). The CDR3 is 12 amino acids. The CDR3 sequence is CAWRRTSGSTHF. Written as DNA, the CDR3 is TGTGCCTGGAGGCGGACTAGCGGGAGTACGCATTTT. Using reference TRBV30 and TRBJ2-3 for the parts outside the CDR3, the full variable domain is SQTIHQWPATLVQPVGSPLSLECTVEGTSNPNLYWYRQAAGRGLQLLFYSVGIGQISSEVPQNLSASRPQDRQFILSSKKLLLSDSGFYLCAWRRTSGSTHFGPGTRLTVL.

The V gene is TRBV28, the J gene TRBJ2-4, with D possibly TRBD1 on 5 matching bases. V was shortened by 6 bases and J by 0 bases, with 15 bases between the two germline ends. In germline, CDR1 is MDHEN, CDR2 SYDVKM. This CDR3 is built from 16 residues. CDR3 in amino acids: CASSPGRFLAKNIQYF. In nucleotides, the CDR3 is TGTGCCAGCAGCCCAGGGCGGTTTCTAGCCAAAAACATTCAGTACTTC.

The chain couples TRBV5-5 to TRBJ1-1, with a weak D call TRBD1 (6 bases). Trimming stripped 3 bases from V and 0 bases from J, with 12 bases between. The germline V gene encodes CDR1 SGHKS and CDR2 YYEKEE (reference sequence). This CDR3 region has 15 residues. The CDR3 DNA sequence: TGTGCCAGCAGCTCCGGTGGGACATTGAACACTGAAGCTTTCTTT. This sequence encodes CASSSGGTLNTEAFF.

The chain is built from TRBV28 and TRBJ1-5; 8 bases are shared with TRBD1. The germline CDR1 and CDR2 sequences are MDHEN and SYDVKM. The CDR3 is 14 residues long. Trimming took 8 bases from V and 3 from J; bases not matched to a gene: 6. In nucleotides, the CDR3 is TGTGCCAGCTCCGGGGACAGGATCAATCAGCCCCAGCATTTT. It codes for CASSGDRINQPQHF.

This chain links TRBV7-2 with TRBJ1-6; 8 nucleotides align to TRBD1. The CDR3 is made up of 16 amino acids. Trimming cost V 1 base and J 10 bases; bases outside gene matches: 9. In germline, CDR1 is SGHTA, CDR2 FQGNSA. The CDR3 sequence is CASSLVGTGAQSPLHF. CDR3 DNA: TGTGCCAGCAGCTTAGTCGGGACAGGAGCACAGTCACCCCTCCACTTT. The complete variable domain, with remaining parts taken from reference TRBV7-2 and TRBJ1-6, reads GAGVSQSPSNKVTEKGKDVELRCDPISGHTALYWYRQSLGQGLEFLIYFQGNSAPDKSGLPSDRFSAERTGGSVSTLTIQRTQQEDSAVYLCASSLVGTGAQSPLHFGNGTRLTVT.

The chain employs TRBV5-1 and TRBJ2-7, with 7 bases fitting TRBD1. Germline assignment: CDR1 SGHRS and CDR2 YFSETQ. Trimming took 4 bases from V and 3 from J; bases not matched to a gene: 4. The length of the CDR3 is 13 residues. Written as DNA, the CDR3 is TGCGCCAGCAGCGCACGACAGGGCTACGAGCAGTACTTC. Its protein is CASSARQGYEQYF.

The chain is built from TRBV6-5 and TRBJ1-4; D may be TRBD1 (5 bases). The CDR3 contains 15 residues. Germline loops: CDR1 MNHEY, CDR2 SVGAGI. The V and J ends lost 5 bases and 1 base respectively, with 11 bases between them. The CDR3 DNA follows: TGTGCCAGCAGTAAAAAGGGGCTAACTAATGAAAAACTGTTTTTT. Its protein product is CASSKKGLTNEKLFF.

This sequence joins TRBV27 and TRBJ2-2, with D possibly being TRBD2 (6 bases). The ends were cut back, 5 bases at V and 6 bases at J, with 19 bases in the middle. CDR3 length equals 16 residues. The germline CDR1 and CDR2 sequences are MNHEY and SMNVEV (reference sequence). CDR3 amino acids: CASSPSFGGPAGELFF. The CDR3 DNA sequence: TGTGCCAGCAGTCCATCGTTCGGGGGTCCGGCCGGGGAGCTGTTTTTT.

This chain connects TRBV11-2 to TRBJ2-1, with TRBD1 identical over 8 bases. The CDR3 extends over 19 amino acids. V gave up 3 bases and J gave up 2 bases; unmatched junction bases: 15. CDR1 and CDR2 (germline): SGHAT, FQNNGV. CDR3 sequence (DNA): TGTGCCAGCAGCTTCAAAGACCGGGACAGGTTTAGGACCTACAATGAGCAGTTCTTC. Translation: CASSFKDRDRFRTYNEQFF.

The CDR3 sequence: CASRSGLAGENEQFF. The CDR3 nucleotides read TGTGCCAGCAGGTCGGGACTAGCGGGAGAAAATGAGCAGTTCTTC. V usage is TRBV6-5 and J usage is TRBJ2-1; 14 nucleotides align to TRBD2. Trimming removed 6 bases from V and 7 bases from J; junction bases left unmatched: 5. The CDR3 runs to 15 residues. Germline CDR1 reads MNHEY; CDR2 reads SVGAGI.

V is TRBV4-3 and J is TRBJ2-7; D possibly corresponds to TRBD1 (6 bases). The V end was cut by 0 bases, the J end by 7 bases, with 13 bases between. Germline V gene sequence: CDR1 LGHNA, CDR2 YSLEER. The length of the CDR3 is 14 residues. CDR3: CASSQDNRVVEQYF. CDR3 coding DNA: TGCGCCAGCAGCCAAGATAACAGGGTCGTTGAGCAGTACTTC.

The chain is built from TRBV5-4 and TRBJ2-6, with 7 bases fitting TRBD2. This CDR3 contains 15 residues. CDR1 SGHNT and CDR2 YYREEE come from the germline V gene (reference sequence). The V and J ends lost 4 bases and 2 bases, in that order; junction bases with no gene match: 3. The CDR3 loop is CASSPGLAGANVLTF. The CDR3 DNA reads TGTGCCAGCAGCCCAGGACTAGCTGGGGCCAACGTCCTGACTTTC.

The chain's CDR3 is CASSPRETSGGYNEQFF. CDR3 bases: TGTGCCAGCTCACCGCGAGAGACTAGCGGAGGGTACAATGAGCAGTTCTTC. The chain is built from TRBV18 and TRBJ2-1; 9 bases align to TRBD2. The V and J ends lost 3 bases and 4 bases, in that order; junction bases with no gene match: 10. In germline, CDR1 is KGHSH, CDR2 LQKENI. CDR3 size: 17 residues.

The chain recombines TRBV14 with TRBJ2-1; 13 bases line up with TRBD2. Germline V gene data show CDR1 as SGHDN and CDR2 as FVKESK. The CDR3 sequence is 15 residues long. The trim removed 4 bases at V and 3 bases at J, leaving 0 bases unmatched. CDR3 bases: TGTGCCAGCAGCCGGACTAGCGGGAGCTACAATGAGCAGTTCTTC. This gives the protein CASSRTSGSYNEQFF.

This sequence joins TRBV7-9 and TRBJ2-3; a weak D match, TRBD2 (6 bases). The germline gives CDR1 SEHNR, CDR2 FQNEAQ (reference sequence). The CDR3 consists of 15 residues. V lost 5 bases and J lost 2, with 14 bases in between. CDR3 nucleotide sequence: TGTGCCAGCAGCCGCCGCGGGGTTACCACAGATACGCAGTATTTT. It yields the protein CASSRRGVTTDTQYF.

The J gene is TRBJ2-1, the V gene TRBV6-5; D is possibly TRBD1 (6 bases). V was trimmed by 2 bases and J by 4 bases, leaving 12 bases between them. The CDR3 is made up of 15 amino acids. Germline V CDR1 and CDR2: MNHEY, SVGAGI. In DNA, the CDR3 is TGTGCCAGCAGTTACGGGCAGGGGCGATACAATGAGCAGTTCTTC. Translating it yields CASSYGQGRYNEQFF.

In DNA, the CDR3 is TGCAGTGCTAGTCTCGGAGGGGCGGGTGGCTACACCTTC. It is translated as CSASLGGAGGYTF. The V call is TRBV20-1, the J call TRBJ1-2; maybe TRBD1 (5 bases). This CDR3 has 13 residues. Germline CDR1 is DFQATT and CDR2 is SNEGSKA (reference sequence). V was cut by 3 bases and J by 7 bases, with 15 bases left in between.

DNA of the CDR3: TGTGCCAGCAGCTTTACATCTTCAGGGTCAGGAGGAAACACCATATATTTT. This encodes CASSFTSSGSGGNTIYF. The V call is TRBV5-5, the J call TRBJ1-3, with D possibly being TRBD1 (5 bases). Germline-derived CDR1 and CDR2 are SGHKS and YYEKEE (reference sequence). Trimming cost V 2 bases and J 4 bases, with 19 bases left between them. The CDR3 sequence is 17 residues long.

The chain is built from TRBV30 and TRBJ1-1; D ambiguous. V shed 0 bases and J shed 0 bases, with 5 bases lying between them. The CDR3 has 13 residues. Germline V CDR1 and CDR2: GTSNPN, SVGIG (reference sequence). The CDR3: CAWSVSLNTEAFF. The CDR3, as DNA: TGTGCCTGGAGTGTTTCCTTGAACACTGAAGCTTTCTTT.